This entry is about one TCR beta chain. The antigen remains unidentified. This entry comes from a study of T cell repertoires in cytomegalovirus infection. From the reads, TCRdb called clonotypes with MiXCR, one entry per CDR3 protein. The table shows around 78,000 distinct CDR3 sequences, with about 37% occurring only once. The sequencing used CD8+ T cells from cultured PBMCs, collected from culture after CMV antigen stimulation. The clonotype originates from a human donor in good health (CMV status not recorded). Some clones in this sample may be carry-over from other donors' samples.

DNA of the CDR3: TGTGCCAGCAGGACCTTTAGCGGGCCAGTGGCTACAGATACGCAGTATTTT. This translates into CASRTFSGPVATDTQYF. The rearrangement links TRBV6-5 to TRBJ2-3, with TRBD2 matching 7 bases. The V segment lost 6 bases and the J segment 3 bases; nucleotides outside the gene matches: 15. This CDR3 has 17 residues. Germline V CDR1 and CDR2: MNHEY, SVGAGI.